Sequencing of this T cell receptor (beta chain) was carried out in a study of cytotoxic CD8 clonotypes in ibrutinib-treated CLL. Findings of the study overall: There were differences in sampling times between sustained-remission and progressing patients. Public clonotypes were rare and shrank or held steady on treatment.

V lost 4 bases, J lost 5 bases, and 8 bases lay in between. In germline, CDR1 is DFQATT, CDR2 SNEGSKA (reference sequence). The CDR3 sequence is 11 residues long. Points on this clone: The antigen is unknown.

Assay used: immunoSEQ multiplex PCR; TCRdb lists only in-frame clones, some missing. The table records around 140,000 clones, 77% of them present only once. Sequencing was performed on PBMCs, taken after 12 months of ibrutinib treatment. The chain recombines TRBV20-1 with TRBJ1-1; D may be TRBD1 (5 bases). The clonotype comes from a human donor with chronic lymphocytic leukemia. The CDR3 DNA reads TGCAGTGCTACAGGGTCGACTGAAGCTTTCTTT. This translates into CSATGSTEAFF.